This T cell receptor beta chain originates from a study of T cells in Graves' hyperthyroidism and ophthalmopathy. Regions amplified from RNA transcripts were the TCR beta CDR3 regions. The HTBI primer set served for first-round RT-PCR of the TCR CDR3. Each CDR3 protein is one row after TCRdb ran MiXCR on the multiplex PCR reads. The repertoire consists of about 400,000 distinct CDR3 sequences, with 15% to 17% occurring once and the leading ten covering roughly 15%. Study results and limitations: Most clonotypes expanded in the thyroid (above 0.001) were also present in blood.

V gave up 5 bases and J gave up 3 bases; unmatched junction bases: 14. The CDR3 length is 18 residues. Germline CDR1 LNHDA, CDR2 SQIVND (reference sequence). For this clonotype: The antigen is undetermined.

The sequencing input was blood. The gene calls are TRBV19 and TRBJ2-1; 9 bases agree with TRBD1. The TCR was taken from a woman between 18 and 30 years old with Graves' hyperthyroidism. The CDR3 region is CASSLRPLTGGDYNEQFF. CDR3 sequence (DNA): TGTGCCAGTAGTCTCCGACCTTTAACAGGGGGCGACTACAATGAGCAGTTCTTC.